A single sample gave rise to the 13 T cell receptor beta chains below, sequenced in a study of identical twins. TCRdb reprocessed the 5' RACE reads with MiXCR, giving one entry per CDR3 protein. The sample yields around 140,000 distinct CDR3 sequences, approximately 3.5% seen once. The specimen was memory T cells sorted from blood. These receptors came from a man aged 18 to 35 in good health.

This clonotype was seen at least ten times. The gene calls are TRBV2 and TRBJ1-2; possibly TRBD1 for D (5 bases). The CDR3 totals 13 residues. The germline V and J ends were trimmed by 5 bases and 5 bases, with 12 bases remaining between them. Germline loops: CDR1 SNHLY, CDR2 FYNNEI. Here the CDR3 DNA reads TGTGCCAGCAGTTCAACAGGTCCGTATGGCTACACCTTC. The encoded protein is CASSSTGPYGYTF. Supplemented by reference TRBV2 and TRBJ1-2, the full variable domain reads EPEVTQTPSHQVTQMGQEVILRCVPISNHLYFYWYRQILGQKVEFLVSFYNNEISEKSEIFDDQFSVERPDGSNFTLKIRSTKLEDSAMYFCASSSTGPYGYTFGSGTRLTVV.

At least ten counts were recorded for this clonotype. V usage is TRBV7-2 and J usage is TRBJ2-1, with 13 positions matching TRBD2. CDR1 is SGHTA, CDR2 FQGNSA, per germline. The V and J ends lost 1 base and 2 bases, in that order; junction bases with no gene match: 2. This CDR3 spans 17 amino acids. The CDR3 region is CASSLGGTSGTYNEQFF. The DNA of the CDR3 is TGTGCCAGCAGCTTAGGCGGGACTAGCGGGACCTACAATGAGCAGTTCTTC.

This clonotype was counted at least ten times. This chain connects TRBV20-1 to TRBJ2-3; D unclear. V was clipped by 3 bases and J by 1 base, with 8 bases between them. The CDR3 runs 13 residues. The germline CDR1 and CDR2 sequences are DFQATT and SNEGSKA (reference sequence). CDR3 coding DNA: TGCAGTGCTAGTGCAGGACGCACAGATACGCAGTATTTT. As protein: CSASAGRTDTQYF.

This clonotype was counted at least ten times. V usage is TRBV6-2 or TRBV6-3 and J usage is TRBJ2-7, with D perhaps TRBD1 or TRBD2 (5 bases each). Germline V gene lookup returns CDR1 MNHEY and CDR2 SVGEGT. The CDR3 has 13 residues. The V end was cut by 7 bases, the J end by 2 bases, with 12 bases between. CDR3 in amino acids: CASIRGDTYEQYF. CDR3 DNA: TGTGCCAGCATACGAGGGGATACCTACGAGCAGTACTTC.

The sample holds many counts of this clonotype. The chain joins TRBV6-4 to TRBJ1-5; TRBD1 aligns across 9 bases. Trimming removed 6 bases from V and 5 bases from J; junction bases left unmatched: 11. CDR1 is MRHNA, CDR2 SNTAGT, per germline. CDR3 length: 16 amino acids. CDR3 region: CASSPTGQGSDQPQHF. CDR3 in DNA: TGTGCCAGCAGCCCAACGGGACAGGGTTCCGATCAGCCCCAGCATTTT.

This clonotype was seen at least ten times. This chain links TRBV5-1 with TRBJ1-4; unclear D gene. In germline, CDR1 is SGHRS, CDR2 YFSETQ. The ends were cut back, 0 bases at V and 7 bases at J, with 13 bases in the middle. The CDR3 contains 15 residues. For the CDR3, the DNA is TGCGCCAGCAGCTTGGGACCCGAGGCGAGTGAAAAACTGTTTTTT. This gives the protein CASSLGPEASEKLFF.

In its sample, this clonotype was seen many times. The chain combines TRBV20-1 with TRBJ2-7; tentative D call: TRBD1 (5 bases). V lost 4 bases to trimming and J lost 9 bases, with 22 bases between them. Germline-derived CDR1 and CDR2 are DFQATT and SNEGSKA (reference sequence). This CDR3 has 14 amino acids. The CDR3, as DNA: TGCAGTGCTACCACCCGGGCCATCAGGGTTGGGCAGTACTTC. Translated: CSATTRAIRVGQYF.

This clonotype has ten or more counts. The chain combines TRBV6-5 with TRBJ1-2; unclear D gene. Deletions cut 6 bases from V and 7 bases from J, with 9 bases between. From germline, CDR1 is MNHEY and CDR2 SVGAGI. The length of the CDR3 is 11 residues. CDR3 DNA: TGTGCCAGCAGATCGCTGCTTGGCTACACCTTC. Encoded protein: CASRSLLGYTF.

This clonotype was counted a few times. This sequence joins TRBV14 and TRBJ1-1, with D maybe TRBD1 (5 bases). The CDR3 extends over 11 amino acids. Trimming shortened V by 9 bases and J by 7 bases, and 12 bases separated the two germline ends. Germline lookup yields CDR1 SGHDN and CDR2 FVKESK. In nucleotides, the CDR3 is TGTGCCAGTGGACAAGTAGGTGAAGCTTTCTTT. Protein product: CASGQVGEAFF. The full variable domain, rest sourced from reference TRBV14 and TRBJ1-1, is EAGVTQFPSHSVIEKGQTVTLRCDPISGHDNLYWYRRVMGKEIKFLLHFVKESKQDESGMPNNRFLAERTGGTYSTLKVQPAELEDSGVYFCASGQVGEAFFGQGTRLTVV.

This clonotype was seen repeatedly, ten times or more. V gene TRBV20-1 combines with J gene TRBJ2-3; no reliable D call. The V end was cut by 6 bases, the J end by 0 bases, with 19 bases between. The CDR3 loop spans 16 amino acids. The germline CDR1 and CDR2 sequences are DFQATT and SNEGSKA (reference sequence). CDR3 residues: CSAHPSDPISTDTQYF. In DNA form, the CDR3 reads TGCAGTGCGCACCCCTCTGACCCCATTAGCACAGATACGCAGTATTTT.

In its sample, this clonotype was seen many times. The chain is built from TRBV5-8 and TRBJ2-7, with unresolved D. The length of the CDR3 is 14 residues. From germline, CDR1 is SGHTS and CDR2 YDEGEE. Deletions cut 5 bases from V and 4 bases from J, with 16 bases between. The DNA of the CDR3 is TGTGCCAGCAGATCCCGTAAGGGCTCTTACGAGCAGTACTTC. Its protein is CASRSRKGSYEQYF.

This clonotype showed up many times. The CDR3 reads CASSLDAGVGNEQFF. CDR3 bases: TGTGCCAGCAGCTTAGACGCGGGAGTGGGGAATGAGCAGTTCTTC. The J gene is TRBJ2-1, the V gene TRBV11-3, with 7 bases lining up with TRBD2. The CDR3 is made up of 15 amino acids. Trimming removed 0 bases from V and 7 bases from J; junction bases left unmatched: 6. Germline V lookup: CDR1 SGHNT, CDR2 YENEEA.

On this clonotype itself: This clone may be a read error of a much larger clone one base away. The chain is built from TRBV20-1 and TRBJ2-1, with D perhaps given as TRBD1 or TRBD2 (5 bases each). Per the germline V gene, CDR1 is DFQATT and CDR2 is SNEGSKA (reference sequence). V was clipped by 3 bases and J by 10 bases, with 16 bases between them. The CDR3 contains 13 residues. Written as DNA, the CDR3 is TGCAGTGCTAGTTCCGGGACCTATAAAGAGCAGTTCTTC. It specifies CSASSGTYKEQFF.